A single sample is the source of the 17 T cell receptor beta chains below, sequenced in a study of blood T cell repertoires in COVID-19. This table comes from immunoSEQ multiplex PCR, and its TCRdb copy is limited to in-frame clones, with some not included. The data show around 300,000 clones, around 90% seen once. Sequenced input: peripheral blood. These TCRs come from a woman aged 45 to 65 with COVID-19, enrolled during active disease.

As DNA, the CDR3 is TGTGCCAGCAGCAACGGACCTACTAGCGGGAGGGCCTACGAGCAGTACTTC. It is translated as CASSNGPTSGRAYEQYF. The chain has TRBV6-2 or TRBV6-3 and TRBJ2-7, with 13 bases fitting TRBD2. V trimming: 6 bases; J trimming: 2 bases; junction bases outside the gene matches: 10. The V gene's germline CDR1 is MNHEY and CDR2 SVGEGT. CDR3 size: 17 residues.

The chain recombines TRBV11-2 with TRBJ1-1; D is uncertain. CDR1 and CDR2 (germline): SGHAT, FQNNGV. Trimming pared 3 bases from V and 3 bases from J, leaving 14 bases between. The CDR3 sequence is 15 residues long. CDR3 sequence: CASSFRRTGDTEAFF. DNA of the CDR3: TGTGCCAGCAGCTTCCGTAGAACCGGGGACACTGAAGCTTTCTTT.

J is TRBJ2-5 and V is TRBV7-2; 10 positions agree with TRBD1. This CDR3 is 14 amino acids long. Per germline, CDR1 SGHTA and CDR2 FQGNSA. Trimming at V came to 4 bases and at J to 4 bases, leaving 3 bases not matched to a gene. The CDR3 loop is CASSSGQGTETQYF. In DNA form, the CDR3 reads TGTGCCAGCAGCTCGGGACAGGGGACAGAGACCCAGTACTTC.

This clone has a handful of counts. The DNA of the CDR3 is TGTGCCAGCAGCCCTAAAGAGATCAGGGGCACTGAAGCTTTCTTT. Residues: CASSPKEIRGTEAFF. The chain employs TRBV3-1 (or the pseudogene TRBV3-2) and TRBJ1-1; possibly TRBD1 for D (6 bases). CDR1 is LGHDT and CDR2 is YNNKEL in the germline V gene (reference sequence). The CDR3 loop spans 15 amino acids. With 4 bases removed from V and 4 bases from J, the gap between germline ends came to 16 bases.

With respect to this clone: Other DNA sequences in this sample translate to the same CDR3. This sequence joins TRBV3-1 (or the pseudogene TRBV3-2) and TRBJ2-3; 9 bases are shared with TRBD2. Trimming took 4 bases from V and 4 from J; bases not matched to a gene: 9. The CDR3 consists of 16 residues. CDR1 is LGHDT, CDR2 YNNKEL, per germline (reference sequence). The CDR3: CASSRVAGELADTQYF. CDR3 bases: TGTGCCAGCAGCCGGGTAGCGGGAGAACTGGCAGATACGCAGTATTTT.

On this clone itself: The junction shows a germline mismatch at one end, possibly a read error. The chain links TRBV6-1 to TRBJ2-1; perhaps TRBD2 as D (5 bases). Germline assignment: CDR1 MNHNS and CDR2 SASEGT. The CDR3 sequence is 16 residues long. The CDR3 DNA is TGTACCAGCAGTGACTACCGGGTGTCCTCCTACAATGAGCAGTTCTTC. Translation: CTSSDYRVSSYNEQFF.

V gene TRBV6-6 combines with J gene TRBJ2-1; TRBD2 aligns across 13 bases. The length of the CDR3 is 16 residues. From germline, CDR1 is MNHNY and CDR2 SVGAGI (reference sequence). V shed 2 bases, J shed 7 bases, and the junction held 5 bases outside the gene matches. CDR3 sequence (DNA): TGTGCCAGCAGTTACCGAGGGACTAGCGGGGTGAATGAGCAGTTCTTC. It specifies CASSYRGTSGVNEQFF.

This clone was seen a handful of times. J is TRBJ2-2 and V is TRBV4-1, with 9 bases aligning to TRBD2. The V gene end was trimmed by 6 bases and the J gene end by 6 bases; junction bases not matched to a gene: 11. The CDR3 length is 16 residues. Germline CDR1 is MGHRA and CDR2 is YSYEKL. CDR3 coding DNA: TGCGCCAGCAGTCTAGCGGGACGGTTTTGGGCCGGGGAGCTGTTTTTT. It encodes CASSLAGRFWAGELFF.

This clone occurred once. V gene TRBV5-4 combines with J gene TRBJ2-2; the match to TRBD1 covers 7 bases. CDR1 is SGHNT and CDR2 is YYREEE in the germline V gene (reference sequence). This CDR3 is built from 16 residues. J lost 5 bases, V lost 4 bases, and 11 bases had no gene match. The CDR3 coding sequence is TGTGCCAGCAGCCCCCAAGGACAGGCTTTTACCGGGGAGCTGTTTTTT. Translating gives CASSPQGQAFTGELFF.

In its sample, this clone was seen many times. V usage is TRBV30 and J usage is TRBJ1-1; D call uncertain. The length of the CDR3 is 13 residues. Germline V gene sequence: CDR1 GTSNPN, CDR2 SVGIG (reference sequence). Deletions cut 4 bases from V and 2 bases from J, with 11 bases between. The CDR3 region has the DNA TGTGCCTGGACCACCAGGTTTAACACTGAAGCTTTCTTT. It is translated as CAWTTRFNTEAFF.

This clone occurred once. The CDR3 spells CASSVAGVAYEQYF. The CDR3 bases are TGTGCCAGCAGTGTAGCGGGAGTAGCCTACGAGCAGTACTTC. This sequence joins TRBV6-1 and TRBJ2-7; 9 bases line up with TRBD2. This CDR3 contains 14 residues. Germline V CDR1 and CDR2: MNHNS, SASEGT. The V gene end was trimmed by 4 bases and the J gene end by 2 bases; junction bases not matched to a gene: 3.

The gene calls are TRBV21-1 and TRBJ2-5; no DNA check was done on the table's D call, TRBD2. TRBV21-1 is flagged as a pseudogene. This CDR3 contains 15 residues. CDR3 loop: CASSKVATSLLTQYF. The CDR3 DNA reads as TGTGCCAGCAGCAAAGTGGCGACTAGCTTATTGACCCAGTACTTC.

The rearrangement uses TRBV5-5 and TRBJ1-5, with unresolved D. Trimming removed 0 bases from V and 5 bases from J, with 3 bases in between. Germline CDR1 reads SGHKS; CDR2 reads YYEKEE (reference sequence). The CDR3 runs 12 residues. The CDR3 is CASSLGDQPQHF. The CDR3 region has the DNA TGTGCCAGCAGCTTGGGAGATCAGCCCCAGCATTTT.

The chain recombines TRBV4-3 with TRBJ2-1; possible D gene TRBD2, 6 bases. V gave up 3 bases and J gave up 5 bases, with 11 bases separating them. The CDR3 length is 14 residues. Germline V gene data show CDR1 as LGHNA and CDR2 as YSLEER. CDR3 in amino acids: CASSHAGLHNEQFF. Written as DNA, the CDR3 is TGCGCCAGCAGCCACGCGGGACTTCACAATGAGCAGTTCTTC.

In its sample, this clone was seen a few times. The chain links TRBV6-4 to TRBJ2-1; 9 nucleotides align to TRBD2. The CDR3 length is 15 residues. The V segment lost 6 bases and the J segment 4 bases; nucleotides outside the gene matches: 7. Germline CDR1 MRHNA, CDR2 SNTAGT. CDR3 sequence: CASSPTSGDYNEQFF. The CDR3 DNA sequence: TGTGCCAGCAGCCCGACTAGCGGTGATTACAATGAGCAGTTCTTC.

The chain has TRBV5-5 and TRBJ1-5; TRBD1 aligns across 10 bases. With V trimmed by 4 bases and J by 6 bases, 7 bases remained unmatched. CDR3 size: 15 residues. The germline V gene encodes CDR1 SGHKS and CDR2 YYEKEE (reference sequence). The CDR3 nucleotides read TGTGCCAGCAGCCCCCGGGACAGGGGCTTTCAGCCCCAGCATTTT. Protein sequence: CASSPRDRGFQPQHF.

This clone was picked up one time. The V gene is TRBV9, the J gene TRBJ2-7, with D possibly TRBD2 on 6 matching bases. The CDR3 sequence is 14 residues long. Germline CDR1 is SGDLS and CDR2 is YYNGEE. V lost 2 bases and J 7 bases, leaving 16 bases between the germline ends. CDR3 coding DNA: TGTGCCAGCAGCGTCTACGTCCTCGGAGGGGAGCAGTACTTC. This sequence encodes CASSVYVLGGEQYF.